The sequence of this T cell receptor beta chain was determined in a study of cytomegalovirus exposure and HLA in healthy donors (dated by TCRdb to about 2017). Study-wide context: In an earlier analysis of roughly 590 of the donors, 250 to 350 Gb of sequence data and approximately 100 million unique TCR beta sequences from roughly 180 million T cells were reported. Roughly 300 gigabases of sequencing data and around 80 million unique TCR sequences made up an early release that covered 500 to 650 HLA-typed donors. Of the roughly 400 genotyped donors, approximately 83% fell in the genetic ancestry cluster associated with self-reported Caucasian donors. The study aimed to test whether signatures of past pathogen exposure could be identified by cataloging public T cell receptors. The T cell repertoires of roughly 660 subjects were profiled by immunosequencing and related to cytomegalovirus serostatus. Along with the approximately 650-subject first cohort, a separate validation cohort of some 130 different subjects was used. To predict cytomegalovirus infection status, the study brought together high-throughput TCR immunosequencing, statistical association of individual TCRs with disease status, and machine learning. A later analysis re-analyzed previously published TCR beta repertoires from approximately 670 donors and added high-resolution HLA genotyping to study TCR occurrence patterns. Rather than using new phenotypic data, the later analysis identified candidate immune exposures from TCR beta sequences and from how often those sequences occurred across donors. To decide whether each TCR beta V gene segment behaved as functional or pseudogenic, an earlier analysis of some 570 of the donors relied on high-throughput TCR beta sequencing. Donor age, sex, ethnicity and CMV serostatus were compiled alongside the repertoire data. A later genetic analysis used genome-wide SNP genotypes for about 55% of the 666 donors, treating that subset as a discovery cohort. Every discovery cohort repertoire had been produced on one sequencing platform. Both class I and class II loci were covered by HLA typing, at four-digit resolution. The number of typed donors differed by locus: roughly 620-630 for A, B, C, DRB1 and DQB1; 500 to 550 for DQA1; 606 for DPA1; and around 490 for DPB1. Four to six DR-DQ haplotypes were handled as single units for association and clustering, since linkage in the cohort was strong. Among a few hundred genotyped donors of the cohort, an average of 235,054 unique TCR beta nucleotide sequences were sequenced per donor, approximately 20% of them non-productive.

The CDR3 sequence holds 15 residues, the cysteine and phenylalanine included. Only the CDR3 region is kept as DNA, spanning 45 bases read in frame from base 1. V is reduced by 7 bases and J by 1 base, leaving a spacing of 17 bases between them. CDR1 and CDR2 are read off the germline V gene (reference sequence) as GTSNPN and SVGIG. Library preparation employed the immunoSEQ multiplex PCR assay. For the multiplex PCR, a mixture combining 60 forward primers for TCR Vbeta segments and 13 reverse primers for TCR Jbeta segments was used. The CDR3 region of rearranged TCR beta genes was amplified from genomic DNA by a multiplex PCR assay. Amplified TCR beta libraries were sequenced as 87-base-pair reads on the Illumina HiSeq System. The paper's data handling went like this. A later analysis tallied 80 million to 95 million unique TCR beta chains across the 666 repertoires, and approximately 9.9 million of those chains were shared by two or more donors. A nearest-neighbor algorithm error-corrected the raw reads and collapsed the reads into unique sequences, merging closely related sequences to remove PCR and sequencing errors. Alignment of CDR3 sequences to IMGT reference sequences was used to assign V, D and J gene segments. For a sequence to be retained, a match of at least six nucleotides was required to both a V gene segment and a J gene segment. Rearrangements were classified as productive when the CDR3 lacked stop codons and remained in frame with V and J, and all other rearrangements were classified as non-productive. CDR3 was defined by IMGT convention, running from the second conserved V-encoded cysteine to the conserved J-encoded phenylalanine. The earlier analysis of 587 of the donors excluded sequences that lacked an unambiguous match to a single V gene segment. In an earlier analysis of some 590 of the donors, V segments were called functional above 56.7% productive rearrangements and were called segregating when the between-donor standard deviation exceeded 5%. A statistical classification framework was built for diagnosing cytomegalovirus status from the catalog of TCR beta chain sequences. In a later analysis, V and J genes were assigned by comparing TCR nucleotide sequences against IMGT/GENE-DB human TR gene sequences. In a later analysis, CDR3 sequences and most-parsimonious VDJ recombination scenarios were assigned using the TCRdist pipeline. In a later analysis, each TCR beta chain was defined by its CDR3 amino acid sequence together with its V-gene family, and reads without a unique V-gene family were excluded. To address suspected cross-contamination and a sequencing artifact, a later analysis removed under 600 highly shared, low-generation-probability nucleotide sequences. In a later analysis, a clonal expansion index was calculated for each public chain from normalized within-repertoire ranks of inferred template counts. A later analysis computed generation probabilities with a VDJ recombination model fitted to out-of-frame rearrangements, and checked the results against IGoR. In a later analysis, hypergeometric tests were used to score TCR-TCR, TCR-HLA and TCR-CMV co-occurrence, with a repertoire-size bias correction applied to TCR pairs. In a later analysis, false discovery rates were estimated by permuting HLA or CMV assignments 20 times. In a later analysis, co-occurring TCRs were grouped using DBSCAN, and TCRdist sequence similarity was added for clustering within HLA-allele-positive subsets. Co-occurrence clustering excluded repertoires with fewer than 30,000 or more than 120,000 public chains, plus five with anomalous nucleotide sharing. This immuneACCESS table, as held by TCRdb, lists in-frame sequences with V and J called but not all clones. Of the missing ones, under half trace to an unresolved V gene in checked studies; the others have no known cause. V and J calls and clone size are as listed in that table; D and trimming were resolved from the DNA. The sample has some 140,000 clones on record, 70% to 80% of them singletons. Around 3.6% of the sample comes from the top ten.

The cohort consisted of some 730 healthy bone marrow donors. Cohort members were all nominally healthy when sampled, although unrecorded immune exposures were likely present. The donor tested CMV seronegative and was one of the 352 seronegative cohort members. Each donor provided a peripheral blood sample, and peripheral blood mononuclear cells were used for TCR beta sequencing. The Qiagen DNeasy Blood Extraction Kit was used to extract genomic DNA from the blood cell samples. Overall study results and their limits: When HLA alleles, especially DR and DQ, strongly co-occurred, attributing TCR associations to individual alleles was difficult. The 87-base-pair reads could not distinguish some IMGT-functional V segments, including TRBV6-2 and TRBV6-3, so those segments were excluded. Broadly in line with IMGT annotations, most TCR beta V segments showed up in productive rearrangements about 87% or about 30% of the time in an earlier analysis of 450 to 600 of the donors. Because counts were too low, about 15 rarely observed V segments, including chromosome 9 orphons, were left out of the earlier analysis of 587 of the donors. A group of highly shared sequence variants was considered likely to be a technical artifact of the sequencing pipeline. Because some donors lacked HLA typing at each locus, the association tests relied only on the typed subset. Roughly uniform sequencing depth across donors was assumed in presence/absence analyses, although this assumption may not hold. A further reported finding was that TCR beta sequences accurately predicted the HLA-A and HLA-B alleles for most subjects in the first cohort. The authors suggested that the approach could potentially be generalized to other disease states and immunological phenotypes. Correlated functional status among segregating V segments might be attributable to linkage disequilibrium, but an unknown experimental factor could not be ruled out. A total of fewer than 200 TCR beta chains were listed by the study as associated with cytomegalovirus. Specific HLA alleles were associated with 15,000 to 20,000 TCR beta sequences at a false discovery rate of 0.05 in a later analysis. Immune exposure information for the cohort was limited to CMV serostatus. A later genetic analysis associated a missense DCLRE1C variant with V-gene and J-gene trimming of TCR beta chains, and an independent cohort replicated the association. The cohort was sequenced for TCR beta chains only, and without alpha or paired-chain data the features that could be detected were limited. In both the original and validation cohorts, the classifier was reported to diagnose cytomegalovirus status with high specificity and sensitivity. In a later analysis, the rate of TCR association differed among HLA loci, with DRB1 alleles having the most associated TCRs and HLA-C alleles having the fewest. According to a later genetic analysis, donors in an Asian-associated ancestry cluster had fewer N-insertions in productive TCRs than the approximately 630-donor mean. In vitro tests confirmed that a few of the cytomegalovirus-associated TCR beta chains recognize cytomegalovirus antigens. Several of the top co-occurrence clusters appeared to be linked to parvovirus B19, influenza, CMV and Epstein-Barr virus, according to a later analysis. Compared with equally common non-associated chains, HLA-associated TCR beta chains in a later analysis were more clonally expanded and had lower generation probabilities. Most TCR sequences were observed very rarely across donors, whereas some public TCRs were present in many individuals. A later analysis found that most CMV-associated TCR beta chains appeared HLA-restricted, with HLA associations seemingly driven largely by CMV exposure.

Worth noting for this clone: No antigen is known for it. No clone much larger than this one lies a single base away; base qualities are absent.

The sequence is built from TRBV30 and TRBJ2-1, with a weak D call of TRBD1 (6 bases match). This TCR was sampled from a middle-aged woman in good health and CMV-seronegative. Material: PBMCs. The CDR3 is CASGQPPGSYNEQFF. The bases read TGTGCCTCGGGACAACCCCCAGGGTCCTACAATGAGCAGTTCTTC.